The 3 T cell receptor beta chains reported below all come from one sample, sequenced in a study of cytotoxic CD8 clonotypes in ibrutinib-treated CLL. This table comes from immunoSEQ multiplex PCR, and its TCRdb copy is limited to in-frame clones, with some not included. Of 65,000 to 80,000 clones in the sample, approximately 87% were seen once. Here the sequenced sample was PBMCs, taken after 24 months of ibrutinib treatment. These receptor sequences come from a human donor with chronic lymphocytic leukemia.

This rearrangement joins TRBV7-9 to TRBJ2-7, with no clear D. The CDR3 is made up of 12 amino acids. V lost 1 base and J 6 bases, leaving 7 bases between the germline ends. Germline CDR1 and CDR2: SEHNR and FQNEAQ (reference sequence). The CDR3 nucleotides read TGTGCCAGCAGCTTAGTCGTGGCCGAGCAGTACTTC. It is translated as CASSLVVAEQYF.

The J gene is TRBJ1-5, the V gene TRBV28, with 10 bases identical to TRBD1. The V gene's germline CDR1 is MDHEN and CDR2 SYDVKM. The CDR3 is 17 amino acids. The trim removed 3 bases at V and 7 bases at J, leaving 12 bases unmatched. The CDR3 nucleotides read TGTGCCAGCAGTTTTACGGGGACAGGGGCGTTTTTGCAGCCCCAGCATTTT. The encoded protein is CASSFTGTGAFLQPQHF. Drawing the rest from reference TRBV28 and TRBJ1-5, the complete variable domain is DVKVTQSSRYLVKRTGEKVFLECVQDMDHENMFWYRQDPGLGLRLIYFSYDVKMKEKGDIPEGYSVSREKKERFSLILESASTNQTSMYLCASSFTGTGAFLQPQHFGDGTRLSIL.

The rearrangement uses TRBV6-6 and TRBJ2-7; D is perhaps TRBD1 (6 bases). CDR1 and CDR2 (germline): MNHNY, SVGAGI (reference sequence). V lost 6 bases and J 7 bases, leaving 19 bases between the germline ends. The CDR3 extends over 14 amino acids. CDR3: CASSRDRSSGEQYF. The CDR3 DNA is TGTGCCAGCAGCAGAGACAGGTCTTCAGGGGAGCAGTACTTC.